Presented here are 30 T cell receptor beta chains from one specimen sequenced in a study of shared clonotypes between healthy human individuals. Measured with immunoSEQ multiplex PCR; TCRdb has only the in-frame clones, and not every one. The sample lists about 1 million clones, roughly 80% occurring once. Sequenced input: memory CD4+ T cells sorted from blood. The subset is: CD45RA-negative fraction. The receptors here all came from a man aged 18 to 35 in good health.

The V and J genes are TRBV11-1 and TRBJ1-1; TRBD1 might be the D (6 bases). Trimming pared 5 bases from V and 4 bases from J, leaving 14 bases between. The germline V gene encodes CDR1 SGHAT and CDR2 FQDESV (reference sequence). This CDR3 has 14 residues. CDR3 amino acids: CASSLTGLATEAFF. The CDR3 DNA follows: TGTGCCAGCAGCCTCACAGGGCTGGCCACTGAAGCTTTCTTT.

In its sample, this clone was seen a few times. The chain employs TRBV7-9 and TRBJ1-1; D may be TRBD1 (5 bases). The CDR3 covers 12 residues. V lost 5 bases and J lost 10, with 14 bases in between. CDR1 is SEHNR and CDR2 is FQNEAQ in the germline V gene (reference sequence). The CDR3 loop is CASSETRGPAFF. The CDR3 nucleotides read TGTGCCAGCAGCGAGACGCGGGGCCCAGCTTTCTTT. The full variable domain, rest sourced from reference TRBV7-9 and TRBJ1-1, is DTGVSQNPRHKITKRGQNVTFRCDPISEHNRLYWYRQTLGQGPEFLTYFQNEAQLEKSRLLSDRFSAERPKGSFSTLEIQRTEQGDSAMYLCASSETRGPAFFGQGTRLTVV.

The chain uses TRBV7-3 and TRBJ1-4, with D hard to call. The CDR3 extends over 11 amino acids. Germline V lookup: CDR1 SGHTA, CDR2 FQGTGA. The germline V and J ends were trimmed by 5 bases and 12 bases, with 10 bases remaining between them. CDR3 sequence reads: CASSLRRELFF. Written as DNA, the CDR3 is TGTGCCAGCAGCCTAAGAAGGGAACTGTTTTTT.

The chain carries TRBV4-1 and TRBJ2-2, with D perhaps matching TRBD1 (5 bases). V lost 1 base and J 2 bases, leaving 11 bases between the germline ends. The CDR3 covers 16 residues. Germline lookup yields CDR1 MGHRA and CDR2 YSYEKL. CDR3 residues: CASSQGPGKNTGELFF. The CDR3 bases are TGCGCCAGCAGCCAAGGGCCAGGGAAAAACACCGGGGAGCTGTTTTTT.

To note about this clone: With only one base between it and a far larger clone, this is likely a read error. The chain employs TRBV5-1 and TRBJ2-3, with 8 bases fitting TRBD2. The CDR3 totals 17 residues. CDR1 is SGHRS and CDR2 is YFSETQ in the germline V gene. CDR3 DNA: TGCGCCGGCAGCTTGAACATCGGGGCCGGGGGGGCAGATACGCAGTATTTT. Protein sequence: CAGSLNIGAGGADTQYF. The whole variable domain, remainder taken from reference TRBV5-1 and TRBJ2-3, is KAGVTQTPRYLIKTRGQQVTLSCSPISGHRSVSWYQQTPGQGLQFLFEYFSETQRNKGNFPGRFSGRQFSNSRSEMNVSTLELGDSALYLCAGSLNIGAGGADTQYFGPGTRLTVL.

This chain joins TRBV30 and TRBJ1-3; TRBD1 matches at 8 bases. The CDR3 extends over 15 amino acids. The junction had 9 bases not matched to a gene; V was cut back by 5 bases and J by 3 bases. CDR1 and CDR2 from the germline V gene are GTSNPN and SVGIG (reference sequence). The CDR3 sequence is CAWAQDRGGGNTIYF. The CDR3, as DNA: TGTGCCTGGGCCCAAGACAGGGGCGGTGGAAACACCATATATTTT.

The chain links TRBV4-3 to TRBJ2-4, with D possibly TRBD1 on 5 matching bases. The germline V gene has CDR1 LGHNA and CDR2 YSLEER. V was pared by 3 bases and J by 2 bases, with 8 bases between. This CDR3 region has 14 residues. CDR3 nucleotide sequence: TGCGCCAGCAGCCACCAGGGAACCAAAAACATTCAGTACTTC. It yields the protein CASSHQGTKNIQYF.

The V call is TRBV7-9, the J call TRBJ1-5, with D tentatively TRBD1 (5 bases). This CDR3 is built from 15 residues. CDR1 and CDR2 from the germline V gene are SEHNR and FQNEAQ (reference sequence). With 1 base removed from V and 3 bases from J, the gap between germline ends came to 10 bases. As DNA, the CDR3 is TGTGCCAGCAGCTTAGATCCAGGGTCCAATCAGCCCCAGCATTTT. This sequence encodes CASSLDPGSNQPQHF.

A few counts support this clone. The chain links TRBV12-5 to TRBJ2-6, with D maybe TRBD2 (6 bases). CDR1 is LGHNT, CDR2 FRNRAP, per germline. The V end was cut by 7 bases, the J end by 1 base, with 20 bases between. The CDR3 sequence is 18 residues long. The DNA for the CDR3 is TGTGCTAGTGCCCCCCCAGCGGGCCAGGTATCTGGGGCCAACGTCCTGACTTTC. Translating gives CASAPPAGQVSGANVLTF. Full variable domain (remainder filled in from reference TRBV12-5 and TRBJ2-6): DARVTQTPRHKVTEMGQEVTMRCQPILGHNTVFWYRQTMMQGLELLAYFRNRAPLDDSGMPKDRFSAEMPDATLATLKIQPSEPRDSAVYFCASAPPAGQVSGANVLTFGAGSRLTVL.

The chain recombines TRBV7-2 with TRBJ1-2; D gene ambiguous. There are 14 residues in the CDR3. V dropped 2 bases and J dropped 0 bases, with 7 bases sitting between them. The germline V gene has CDR1 SGHTA and CDR2 FQGNSA. The CDR3 bases are TGTGCCAGCAGCTTAACCGGCCCTAACTATGGCTACACCTTC. It specifies CASSLTGPNYGYTF.

This chain connects TRBV11-2 to TRBJ2-7; 9 bases agree with TRBD1. Germline loops: CDR1 SGHAT, CDR2 FQNNGV. This CDR3 region has 15 residues. V trimming: 5 bases; J trimming: 3 bases; junction bases outside the gene matches: 8. The CDR3 loop is CASSPDGTGLYEQYF. In nucleotides, the CDR3 is TGTGCCAGCAGCCCCGATGGGACAGGGCTCTACGAGCAGTACTTC.

This clone was detected only a few times. CDR3 nucleotide sequence: TGTGCCAGCAGCTTAGAAGACCCGGCGGGGGCTCAGCCCCAGCATTTT. Protein product: CASSLEDPAGAQPQHF. The chain uses TRBV5-5 and TRBJ1-5, with a tentative D call TRBD1 (6 bases). The CDR3 spans 16 residues. Trimming left V 2 bases short and J 6 bases short, with 18 bases between. Germline V gives CDR1 SGHKS, CDR2 YYEKEE (reference sequence).

The chain is built from TRBV11-2 and TRBJ1-4; no reliable D call. The germline gives CDR1 SGHAT, CDR2 FQNNGV. V lost 4 bases and J 0 bases, leaving 9 bases between the germline ends. The CDR3 length is 15 residues. In nucleotides, the CDR3 is TGTGCCAGCAGCTCCGGATTCGCAACTAATGAAAAACTGTTTTTT. Translated: CASSSGFATNEKLFF. The full variable domain, completed using reference TRBV11-2 and TRBJ1-4, is EAGVAQSPRYKIIEKRQSVAFWCNPISGHATLYWYQQILGQGPKLLIQFQNNGVVDDSQLPKDRFSAERLKGVDSTLKIQPAKLEDSAVYLCASSSGFATNEKLFFGSGTQLSVL.

The V and J genes are TRBV6-6 and TRBJ2-1; unclear D gene. The CDR3 length is 14 residues. The V gene lost 0 bases and the J gene lost 3 bases, with 6 bases spanning the gap. Germline CDR1 is MNHNY and CDR2 is SVGAGI (reference sequence). CDR3 nucleotide sequence: TGTGCCAGCAGTTACTCGAGTCTCTACAATGAGCAGTTCTTC. The encoded protein is CASSYSSLYNEQFF.

The chain has TRBV2 and TRBJ1-4, with D uncertain. The CDR3 totals 13 residues. V was cut by 0 bases and J by 13 bases, with 12 bases left in between. CDR1 and CDR2 (germline): SNHLY, FYNNEI. CDR3 nucleotide sequence: TGTGCCAGCAGTGAAGCGAGACCCGGCACACTGTTTTTT. It is translated as CASSEARPGTLFF.

V is TRBV10-2 and J is TRBJ2-5, with a tentative D call TRBD2 (5 bases). The CDR3 totals 14 residues. Germline-derived CDR1 and CDR2 are WSHSY and SAAADI. V was clipped by 4 bases and J by 5 bases, with 14 bases between them. CDR3 amino acids: CASSAGFGRETQYF. The CDR3 region has the DNA TGCGCCAGCAGTGCGGGGTTCGGGCGGGAGACCCAGTACTTC.

The V and J genes are TRBV6-1 and TRBJ1-2; 9 bases match TRBD1. Trimming cost V 6 bases and J 7 bases; bases outside gene matches: 3. The germline V gene encodes CDR1 MNHNS and CDR2 SASEGT. The length of the CDR3 is 12 residues. The CDR3 nucleotides read TGTGCCAGCAGGGGGACAGGGCTTGGCTACACCTTC. Protein sequence: CASRGTGLGYTF.

The chain combines TRBV15 with TRBJ2-3; possibly TRBD1 for D (6 bases). V lost 0 bases to trimming and J lost 2 bases, with 12 bases between them. The CDR3 runs 16 residues. In germline, CDR1 is LNHNV, CDR2 YYDKDF (reference sequence). Here the CDR3 DNA reads TGTGCCACCAGCAGAGATCGGTCAGGGGACACAGATACGCAGTATTTT. As protein: CATSRDRSGDTDTQYF.

This clone was detected many times. The chain carries TRBV23-1 and TRBJ1-1, with D unresolved. TRBV23-1 belongs to the ORF category, with a function that is uncertain. V lost 5 bases, J lost 6 bases, and 7 bases lay in between. This CDR3 spans 11 amino acids. CDR3 coding DNA: TGCGCCAGCAGTTCCATGGCTGAAGCTTTCTTT. Translation gives CASSSMAEAFF.

About this clone: The sample holds other DNA sequences that translate to the same CDR3. This chain links TRBV5-5 with TRBJ1-2; perhaps TRBD1 as D (5 bases). The CDR3 consists of 14 residues. The germline CDR1 and CDR2 sequences are SGHKS and YYEKEE (reference sequence). V lost 1 base to trimming and J lost 4 bases, with 11 bases between them. CDR3 sequence (DNA): TGTGCCAGCAGCTTGCAAGGGGAAGGCTATGGCTACACCTTC. Its translation is CASSLQGEGYGYTF.

This clone was seen once. Other DNA sequences from this sample encode an identical CDR3 as well. This chain connects TRBV27 to TRBJ2-7, with 10 nucleotides matching TRBD2. V trimming: 0 bases; J trimming: 4 bases; junction bases outside the gene matches: 3. CDR3 length: 15 amino acids. Germline CDR1 is MNHEY and CDR2 is SMNVEV (reference sequence). CDR3 in amino acids: CASSLSLAGGYEQYF. CDR3 in DNA: TGTGCCAGCAGTTTATCGTTAGCGGGGGGATACGAGCAGTACTTC.

The chain recombines TRBV7-6 with TRBJ2-5; 8 nucleotides line up with TRBD2. With V trimmed by 5 bases and J by 1 base, 6 bases remained unmatched. The CDR3 runs to 15 residues. Per germline, CDR1 SGHVS and CDR2 FNYEAQ. For the CDR3, the DNA is TGTGCCAGCAGCCCATGGGGGACTAGCCAAGAGACCCAGTACTTC. The encoded protein is CASSPWGTSQETQYF. Using reference TRBV7-6 and TRBJ2-5 for the parts outside the CDR3, the full variable domain is GAGVSQSPRYKVTKRGQDVALRCDPISGHVSLYWYRQALGQGPEFLTYFNYEAQQDKSGLPNDRFSAERPEGSISTLTIQRTEQRDSAMYRCASSPWGTSQETQYFGPGTRLLVL.

This chain joins TRBV4-3 and TRBJ1-1; D gene unclear. The CDR3 consists of 14 residues. Germline CDR1 is LGHNA and CDR2 is YSLEER. V was clipped by 0 bases and J by 1 base, with 6 bases between them. In DNA form, the CDR3 reads TGCGCCAGCAGCCAAGATCACGGGAACACTGAAGCTTTCTTT. It translates to CASSQDHGNTEAFF.

CDR3 bases: TGTGCTAGTGCCCCGAACAGCAATCAGCCCCAGCATTTT. It translates to CASAPNSNQPQHF. This chain uses TRBV12-5 with TRBJ1-5; D is ambiguous. The CDR3 covers 13 residues. Trimming removed 7 bases from V and 1 base from J, with 8 bases in between. The germline CDR1 and CDR2 sequences are LGHNT and FRNRAP.

The chain has TRBV5-1 and TRBJ1-3; TRBD1 might be the D (5 bases). Germline lookup yields CDR1 SGHRS and CDR2 YFSETQ. The CDR3 totals 17 residues. Between the trimmed V and J ends, which lost 1 base and 0 bases, there was a span of 14 bases. The CDR3 nucleotides are TGCGCCAGCAGCTTGATCGCTTCAGGGAACTCTGGAAACACCATATATTTT. This codes for CASSLIASGNSGNTIYF.

J is TRBJ1-1 and V is TRBV29-1; no reliable D call. The germline V gene has CDR1 SQVTM and CDR2 ANQGSEA. The CDR3 sequence is 13 residues long. V was shortened by 5 bases and J by 6 bases, with 16 bases between the two germline ends. The CDR3 region has the DNA TGCAGCGTTAGAGTAGGCCGGTTCGCTGAAGCTTTCTTT. Amino acid sequence: CSVRVGRFAEAFF.

The genes are TRBV5-1 and TRBJ1-2, with no clear D. Deletions cut 0 bases from V and 7 bases from J, with 7 bases between. The CDR3 covers 12 residues. Germline V lookup: CDR1 SGHRS, CDR2 YFSETQ. As DNA, the CDR3 is TGCGCCAGCAGCTTGGATCTGTCTGGCTACACCTTC. Its translation: CASSLDLSGYTF.

The rearrangement uses TRBV7-9 and TRBJ1-1; D not certain. This CDR3 comprises 16 residues. V gave up 5 bases and J gave up 0 bases, with 16 bases separating them. Germline-derived CDR1 and CDR2 are SEHNR and FQNEAQ (reference sequence). The CDR3 sequence: CASSPPTGNMNTEAFF. The CDR3 nucleotides read TGTGCCAGCAGCCCGCCGACTGGAAACATGAACACTGAAGCTTTCTTT. Variable domain in full (rest from reference TRBV7-9 and TRBJ1-1): DTGVSQNPRHKITKRGQNVTFRCDPISEHNRLYWYRQTLGQGPEFLTYFQNEAQLEKSRLLSDRFSAERPKGSFSTLEIQRTEQGDSAMYLCASSPPTGNMNTEAFFGQGTRLTVV.

Details on this clone: Because the CDR3's place on the DNA is in doubt, the DNA is left out and the CDR3 is given as listed by TCRdb. CDR3 region: CASSLMELRAGELFF. This chain links TRBV11-1 with TRBJ2-2; TRBD2, the D gene given by the table, was not confirmed from the DNA. The length of the CDR3 is 15 amino acids, counting both ends. Germline lookup yields CDR1 SGHAT and CDR2 FQDESV (reference sequence).

There are a few counts of this clone. This sequence joins TRBV5-4 and TRBJ2-3; tentative D call: TRBD1 (5 bases). Trimming shortened V by 3 bases and J by 0 bases, and 17 bases separated the two germline ends. The CDR3 sequence is 17 residues long. Germline loops: CDR1 SGHNT, CDR2 YYREEE (reference sequence). CDR3 sequence (DNA): TGTGCCAGCAGCTCTTCTGGGGCTGCCCCTAGCACAGATACGCAGTATTTT. Its protein product is CASSSSGAAPSTDTQYF.